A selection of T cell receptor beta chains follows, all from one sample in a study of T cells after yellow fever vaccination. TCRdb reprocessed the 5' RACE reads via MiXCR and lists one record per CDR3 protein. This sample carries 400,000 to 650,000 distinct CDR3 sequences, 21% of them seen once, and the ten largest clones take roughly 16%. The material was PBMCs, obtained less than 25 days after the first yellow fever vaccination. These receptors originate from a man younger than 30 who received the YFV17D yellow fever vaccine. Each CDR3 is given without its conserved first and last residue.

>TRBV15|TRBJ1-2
ATSGRGAGYGYT
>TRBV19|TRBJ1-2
ASIVSTGAFKGYT
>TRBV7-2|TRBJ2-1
ASSSPPRQTPNEQF
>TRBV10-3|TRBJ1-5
AISERQGNQPQH
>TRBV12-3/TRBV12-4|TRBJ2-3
ASSPAELSTDTQY
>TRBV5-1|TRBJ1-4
ASSLVVSQRDRGEKLF
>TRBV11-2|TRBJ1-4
ASSFRQATFNEKLF
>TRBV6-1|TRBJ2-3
ASSRVADTDTQY
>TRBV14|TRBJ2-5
ASSQRLSYIGETQY
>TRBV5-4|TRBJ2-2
ASSLGGPRELF
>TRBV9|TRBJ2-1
ASSVGSAYNEQF
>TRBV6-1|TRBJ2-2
ASFQGADTGELF
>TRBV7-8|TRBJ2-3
ASSLALASGGDTDTQY
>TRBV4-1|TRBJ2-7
ASSQGEGYGNSNEQY
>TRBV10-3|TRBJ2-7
AIRPGQGYEQY
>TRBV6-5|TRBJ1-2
ASSSTGEDYGYT
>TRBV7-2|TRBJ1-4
ASSFSRENEKLF
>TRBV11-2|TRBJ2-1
ASSHYSSYNEQF
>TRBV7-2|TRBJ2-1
ASSLVVRNEQF
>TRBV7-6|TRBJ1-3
ASSHYRDSGNTIY
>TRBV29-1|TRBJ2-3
SSGLAGGRVL
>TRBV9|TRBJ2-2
ASSVTLQGYGTGELF
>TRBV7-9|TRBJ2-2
ASSLGGTGGLAGELF
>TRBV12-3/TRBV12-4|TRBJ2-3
ASSFGPFRTDTQY
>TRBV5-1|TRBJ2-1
ASCNLAWGRNNEQF
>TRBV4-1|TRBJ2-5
ASSQEWQETQY
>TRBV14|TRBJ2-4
ASSHSNPADGAIQY
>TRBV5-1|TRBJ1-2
ASSPGQGEGYT
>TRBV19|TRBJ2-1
ASSIGQGLNEQF
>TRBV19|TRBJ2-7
ASSMGTGREQY
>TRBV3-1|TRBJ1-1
ASSQSLTEAF
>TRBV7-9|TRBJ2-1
ASSPTSGGAQNEQF
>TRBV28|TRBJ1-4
ASSREKLV
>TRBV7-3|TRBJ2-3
ASSLTAGEYTDTQY
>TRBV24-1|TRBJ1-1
ATSETGGTEAF
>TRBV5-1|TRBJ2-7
ASSPALGPSPYEQY
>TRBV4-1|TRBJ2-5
ASSQVVGQETQY
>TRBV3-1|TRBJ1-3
ASSQDLEPSGNTIY
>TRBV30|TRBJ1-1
AWTHGTGTEAF
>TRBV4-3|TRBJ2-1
ASSQGRSGGFYNEQF
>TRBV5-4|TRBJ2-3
ASRVGDRGLVDTQY
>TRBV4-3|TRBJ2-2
ASSQDLVSGSGGELF
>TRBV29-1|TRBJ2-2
SVEGANTNTGELF
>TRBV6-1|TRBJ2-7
ASSDRGVSYEQY
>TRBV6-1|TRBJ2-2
ASTRLAEGTGELF
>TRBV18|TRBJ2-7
ASSRPPGQGAYEQY